A selection of T cell receptor beta chains follows, all from one sample in a study of shared clonotypes between healthy human individuals. This table comes from immunoSEQ multiplex PCR, and its TCRdb copy is limited to in-frame clones, with some not included. The table has over 95,000 clones, about 71% seen once; the top ten hold roughly 24%. The sequenced sample was memory CD8+ T cells sorted from blood. These receptors were taken from a woman younger than 45 in good health. The CDR3 runs from the conserved cysteine through the conserved F or W. The D gene is left open where the match is weak. Clone size is stated in some rows and not others, as once, few, many or a class when expanded.

j_call clone_size d_call cdr3_length v_call cdr3_aa cdr3_nt
TRBJ2-5 . . 14 TRBV5-4 CASSLGVGQETQYF TGTGCCAGCAGCTTGGGGGTCGGGCAAGAGACCCAGTACTTC
TRBJ1-5 . . 18 TRBV28 CASSLKGRGYFGNQPQHF TGTGCCAGCAGTTTGAAAGGGAGGGGTTATTTTGGCAATCAGCCCCAGCATTTT
TRBJ1-1 . . 14 TRBV2 CASSEHGSNTEAFF TGTGCCAGCAGTGAGCACGGATCGAACACTGAAGCTTTCTTT
TRBJ2-7 . TRBD2 15 TRBV7-9 CASSRRGTSLYEQYF TGTGCCAGCAGCCGCCGGGGGACTAGCCTCTACGAGCAGTACTTC
TRBJ2-5 . . 8 TRBV29-1 CSVANLYF TGCAGCGTTGCTAACCTTTACTTC
TRBJ2-7 few TRBD2 16 TRBV27 CASSIDPGLAGYEQYF TGTGCCAGCAGCATTGACCCGGGACTAGCGGGGTACGAGCAGTACTTC
TRBJ2-5 once . 13 TRBV28 CASSWSFQETQYF TGTGCCAGCAGTTGGAGCTTCCAAGAGACCCAGTACTTC
TRBJ2-3 . . 13 TRBV7-9 CASSFHSTDTQYF TGTGCCAGCAGCTTCCATTCCACAGATACGCAGTATTTT
TRBJ2-7 . . 14 TRBV7-9 CASSLGGQGYEQYF TGTGCCAGCAGCTTAGGGGGGCAGGGGTACGAGCAGTACTTC
TRBJ2-2 . TRBD2 14 TRBV29-1 CSVELAGVLGELFF TGCAGCGTTGAGCTAGCGGGAGTCCTCGGGGAGCTGTTTTTT
TRBJ2-7 once TRBD1 14 TRBV7-3 CASSPQRDSYEQYF TGTGCCAGCAGCCCCCAACGGGACAGCTACGAGCAGTACTTC
TRBJ2-5 . . 14 TRBV4-2 CASSQDPGFWTQYF TGTGCCAGCAGCCAAGATCCGGGGTTTTGGACCCAGTACTTC
TRBJ1-4 . TRBD1 15 TRBV28 CASSPPLTGSEKLFF TGTGCCAGCAGTCCTCCCCTGACAGGGAGTGAAAAACTGTTTTTT
TRBJ1-5 . TRBD1 19 TRBV5-1 CASSTPGQGRGFSNQPQHF TGCGCCAGCAGCACACCGGGACAGGGGCGCGGATTTAGCAATCAGCCCCAGCATTTT
TRBJ2-1 once . 18 TRBV9 CASSVDGGLGVSYNEQFF TGTGCCAGCAGCGTAGATGGCGGTCTTGGGGTCTCCTACAATGAGCAGTTCTTC
TRBJ1-5 . TRBD1 15 TRBV19 CASSQQGRGNQPQHF TGTGCCAGTAGCCAACAGGGGAGGGGCAATCAGCCCCAGCATTTT
TRBJ2-7 . . 11 TRBV20-1 CSASPLYEQYF TGCAGTGCTAGCCCATTATACGAGCAGTACTTC
TRBJ2-1 many . 14 TRBV4-1 CASSQRWEYNEQFF TGCGCCAGCAGCCAACGATGGGAGTACAATGAGCAGTTCTTC
TRBJ2-5 . TRBD1 17 TRBV4-1 CASSQVGDRIQQETQYF TGCGCCAGCAGCCAAGTAGGGGACAGAATACAGCAAGAGACCCAGTACTTC
TRBJ1-4 . . 16 TRBV19 CASSILGPLWGEKLFF TGTGCCAGTAGTATTCTCGGCCCCCTATGGGGGGAAAAACTGTTTTTT
TRBJ1-4 once . 18 TRBV7-6 CASSLEAPGVGLNEKLFF TGTGCCAGCAGCTTAGAAGCCCCAGGGGTAGGACTGAATGAAAAACTGTTTTTT
TRBJ2-1 . . 13 TRBV7-2 CASSPVRVNARFF TGTGCCAGCAGTCCCGTTCGGGTTAATGCCCGGTTCTTC
TRBJ2-1 many TRBD2 17 TRBV15 CATSTTLAGLFYNEQFF TGTGCCACCAGCACTACGCTAGCGGGGCTTTTCTACAATGAGCAGTTCTTC
TRBJ2-5 few . 14 TRBV6-6 CASSADRLTKTQYF TGTGCCAGCAGTGCCGACAGGCTTACGAAGACCCAGTACTTC
TRBJ2-1 few TRBD1 13 TRBV19 CASSRQGVGEQFF TGTGCCAGTAGTAGGCAGGGGGTGGGTGAGCAGTTCTTC
TRBJ1-5 once . 12 TRBV27 CASTTGAQPQHF TGTGCCAGCACCACGGGGGCACAGCCCCAGCATTTT
TRBJ2-3 . TRBD1 15 TRBV12-5 CASGKGTGRADTQYF TGTGCTAGTGGTAAAGGGACAGGGCGGGCAGACACGCAGTATTTT